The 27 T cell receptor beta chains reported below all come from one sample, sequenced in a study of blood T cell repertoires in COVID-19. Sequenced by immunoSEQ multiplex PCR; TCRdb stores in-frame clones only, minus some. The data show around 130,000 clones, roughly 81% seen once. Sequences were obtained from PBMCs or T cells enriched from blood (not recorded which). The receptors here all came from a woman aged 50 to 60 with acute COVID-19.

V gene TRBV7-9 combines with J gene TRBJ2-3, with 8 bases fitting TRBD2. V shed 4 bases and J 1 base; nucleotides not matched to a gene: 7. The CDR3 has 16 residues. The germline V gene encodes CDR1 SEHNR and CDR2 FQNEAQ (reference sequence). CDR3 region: CASSYTSGAGTDTQYF. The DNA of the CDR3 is TGTGCCAGCAGCTACACTAGCGGAGCGGGCACAGATACGCAGTATTTT.

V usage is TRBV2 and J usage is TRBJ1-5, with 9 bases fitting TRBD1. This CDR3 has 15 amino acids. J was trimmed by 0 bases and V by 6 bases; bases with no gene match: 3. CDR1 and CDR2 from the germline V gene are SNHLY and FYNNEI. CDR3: CASSGQGFSNQPQHF. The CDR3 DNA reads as TGTGCCAGCAGCGGACAGGGGTTTAGCAATCAGCCCCAGCATTTT.

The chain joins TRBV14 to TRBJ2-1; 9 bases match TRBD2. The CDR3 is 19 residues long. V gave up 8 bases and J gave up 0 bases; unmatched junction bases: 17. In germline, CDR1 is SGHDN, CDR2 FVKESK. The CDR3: CASGSPRGGSGGSYNEQFF. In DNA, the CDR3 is TGTGCCAGCGGCTCCCCGCGGGGGGGTAGCGGAGGCTCCTACAATGAGCAGTTCTTC.

CDR3 in amino acids: CASSLIFQPGAYEQYF. CDR3 nucleotide sequence: TGTGCCAGCAGCTTAATTTTCCAGCCAGGCGCCTACGAGCAGTACTTC. This chain uses TRBV7-2 with TRBJ2-7; D gene ambiguous. The germline V gene has CDR1 SGHTA and CDR2 FQGNSA. The V end was cut by 2 bases, the J end by 2 bases, with 16 bases between. This CDR3 contains 16 residues.

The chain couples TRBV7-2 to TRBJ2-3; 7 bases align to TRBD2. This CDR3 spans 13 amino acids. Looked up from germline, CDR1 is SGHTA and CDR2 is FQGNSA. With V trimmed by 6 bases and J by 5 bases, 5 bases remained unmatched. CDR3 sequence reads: CASRAGYVDTQYF. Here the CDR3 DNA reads TGTGCCAGCAGAGCGGGATACGTAGATACGCAGTATTTT.

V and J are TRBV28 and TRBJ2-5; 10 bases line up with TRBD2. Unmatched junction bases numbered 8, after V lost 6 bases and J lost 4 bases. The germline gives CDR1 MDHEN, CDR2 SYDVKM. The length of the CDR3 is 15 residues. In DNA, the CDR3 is TGTGCCAGCAGCTGGAGCGGGAGGGCCGGAGAGACCCAGTACTTC. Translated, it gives CASSWSGRAGETQYF.

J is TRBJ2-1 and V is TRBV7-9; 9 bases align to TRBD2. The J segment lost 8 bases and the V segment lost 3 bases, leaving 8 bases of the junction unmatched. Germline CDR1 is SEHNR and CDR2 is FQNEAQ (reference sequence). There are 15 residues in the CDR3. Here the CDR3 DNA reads TGTGCCAGCAGCTTCAGTGCGGGAGGGTCTTATGAGCAGTTCTTC. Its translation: CASSFSAGGSYEQFF.

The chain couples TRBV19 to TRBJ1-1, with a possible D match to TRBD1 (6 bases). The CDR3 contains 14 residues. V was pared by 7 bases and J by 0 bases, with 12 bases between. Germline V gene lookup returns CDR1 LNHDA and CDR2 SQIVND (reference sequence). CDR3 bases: TGTGCCAGTAATCAGGGGCCGATGAACACTGAAGCTTTCTTT. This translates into CASNQGPMNTEAFF.

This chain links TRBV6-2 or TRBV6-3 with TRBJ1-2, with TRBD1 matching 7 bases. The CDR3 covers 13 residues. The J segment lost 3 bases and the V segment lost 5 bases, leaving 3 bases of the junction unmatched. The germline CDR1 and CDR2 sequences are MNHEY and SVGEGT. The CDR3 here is CASSRQGDYGYTF. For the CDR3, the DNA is TGTGCCAGCAGTCGGCAGGGGGACTATGGCTACACCTTC.

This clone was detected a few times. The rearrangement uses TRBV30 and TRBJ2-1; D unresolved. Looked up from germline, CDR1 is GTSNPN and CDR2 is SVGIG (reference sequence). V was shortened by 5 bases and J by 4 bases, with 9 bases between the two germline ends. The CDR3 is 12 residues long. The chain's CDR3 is CAWAQVYNEQFF. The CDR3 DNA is TGTGCCTGGGCCCAGGTATACAATGAGCAGTTCTTC.

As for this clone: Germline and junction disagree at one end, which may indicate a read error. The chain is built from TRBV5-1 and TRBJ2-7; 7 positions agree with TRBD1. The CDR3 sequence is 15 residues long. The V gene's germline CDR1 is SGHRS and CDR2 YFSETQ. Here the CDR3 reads CASSLDYRGSHEQYF. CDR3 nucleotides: TGCGCCAGCAGCTTAGATTACAGGGGCTCCCACGAGCAGTACTTC.

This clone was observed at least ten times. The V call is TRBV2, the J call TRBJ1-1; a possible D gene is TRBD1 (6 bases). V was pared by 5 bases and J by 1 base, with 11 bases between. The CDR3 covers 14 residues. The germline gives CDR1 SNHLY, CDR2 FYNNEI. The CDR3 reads CASSRTVSNTEAFF. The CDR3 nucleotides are TGTGCCAGCAGTAGGACAGTATCGAACACTGAAGCTTTCTTT. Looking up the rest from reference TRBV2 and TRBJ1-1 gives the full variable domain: EPEVTQTPSHQVTQMGQEVILRCVPISNHLYFYWYRQILGQKVEFLVSFYNNEISEKSEIFDDQFSVERPDGSNFTLKIRSTKLEDSAMYFCASSRTVSNTEAFFGQGTRLTVV.

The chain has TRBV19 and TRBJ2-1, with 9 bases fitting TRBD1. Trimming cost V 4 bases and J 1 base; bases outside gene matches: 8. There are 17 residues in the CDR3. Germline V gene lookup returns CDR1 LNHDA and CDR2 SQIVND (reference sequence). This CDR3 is CASSTSPGQGSYNEQFF. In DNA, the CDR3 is TGTGCCAGTAGTACCTCACCGGGACAGGGATCCTACAATGAGCAGTTCTTC.

CDR3 residues: CASSDSGAGAGTDTQYF. The CDR3 coding sequence is TGTGCCAGCAGTGACTCGGGAGCGGGAGCCGGCACAGATACGCAGTATTTT. This chain links TRBV6-4 with TRBJ2-3; 8 positions match TRBD2. The germline V gene has CDR1 MRHNA and CDR2 SNTAGT. CDR3 length: 17 residues. The J segment lost 1 base and the V segment lost 0 bases, leaving 6 bases of the junction unmatched.

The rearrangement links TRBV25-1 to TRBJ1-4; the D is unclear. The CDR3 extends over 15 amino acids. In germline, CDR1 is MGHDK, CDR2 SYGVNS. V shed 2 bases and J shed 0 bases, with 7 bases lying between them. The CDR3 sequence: CASSENFATNEKLFF. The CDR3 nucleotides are TGTGCCAGCAGTGAAAACTTTGCAACTAATGAAAAACTGTTTTTT.

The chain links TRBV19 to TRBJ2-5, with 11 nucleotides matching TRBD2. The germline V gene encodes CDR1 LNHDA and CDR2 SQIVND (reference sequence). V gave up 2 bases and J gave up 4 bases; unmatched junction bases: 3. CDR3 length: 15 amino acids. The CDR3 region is CASSILTSGRETQYF. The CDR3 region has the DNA TGTGCCAGTAGTATACTAACTAGCGGGAGAGAGACCCAGTACTTC.

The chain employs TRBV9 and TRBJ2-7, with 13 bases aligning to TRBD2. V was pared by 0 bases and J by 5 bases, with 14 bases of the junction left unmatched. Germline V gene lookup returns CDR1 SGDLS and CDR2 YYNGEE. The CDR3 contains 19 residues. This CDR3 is CASSVGLAGGGIKEHEQYF. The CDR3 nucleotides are TGTGCCAGCAGCGTAGGACTAGCGGGAGGTGGTATTAAGGAGCACGAGCAGTACTTC.

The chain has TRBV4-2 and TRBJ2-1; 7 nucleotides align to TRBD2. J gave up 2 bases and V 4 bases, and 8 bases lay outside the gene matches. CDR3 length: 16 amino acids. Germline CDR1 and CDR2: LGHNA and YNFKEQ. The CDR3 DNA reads TGTGCCAGCAGCCGTGGCTTACTAGCGACCTACAATGAGCAGTTCTTC. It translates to CASSRGLLATYNEQFF.

Here the CDR3 DNA reads TGTGCCAGCAGCTCCCAGGGGGCTAGCGGGAGGGCCAGAGTTGGGGAGCTGTTTTTT. It translates to CASSSQGASGRARVGELFF. V and J are TRBV7-2 and TRBJ2-2, with TRBD2 identical over 12 bases. V shed 4 bases and J 8 bases; nucleotides not matched to a gene: 17. The CDR3 runs to 19 residues. In germline, CDR1 is SGHTA, CDR2 FQGNSA.

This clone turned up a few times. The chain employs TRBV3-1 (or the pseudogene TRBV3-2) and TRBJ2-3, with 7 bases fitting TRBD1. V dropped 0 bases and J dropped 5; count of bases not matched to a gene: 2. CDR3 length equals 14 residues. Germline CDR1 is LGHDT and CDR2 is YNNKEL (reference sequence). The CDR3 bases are TGTGCCAGCAGCCAAGAGAGGGGGCAAGATACGCAGTATTTT. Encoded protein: CASSQERGQDTQYF.

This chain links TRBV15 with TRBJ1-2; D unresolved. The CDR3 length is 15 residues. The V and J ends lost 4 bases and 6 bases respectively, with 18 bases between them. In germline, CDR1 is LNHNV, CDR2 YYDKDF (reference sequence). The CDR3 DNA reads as TGTGCCACCAGCACAATAACCCCAGAATACGATGGCTACACCTTC. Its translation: CATSTITPEYDGYTF. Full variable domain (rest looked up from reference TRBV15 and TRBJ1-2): DAMVIQNPRYQVTQFGKPVTLSCSQTLNHNVMYWYQQKSSQAPKLLFHYYDKDFNNEADTPDNFQSRRPNTSFCFLDIRSPGLGDTAMYLCATSTITPEYDGYTFGSGTRLTVV.

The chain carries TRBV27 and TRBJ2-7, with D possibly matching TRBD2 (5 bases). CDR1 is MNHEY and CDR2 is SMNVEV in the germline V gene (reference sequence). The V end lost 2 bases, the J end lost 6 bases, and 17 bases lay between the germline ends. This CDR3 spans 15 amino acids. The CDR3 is CASSLISVPPLEQYF. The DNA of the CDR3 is TGTGCCAGCAGTTTAATTAGCGTTCCGCCCCTCGAGCAGTACTTC.

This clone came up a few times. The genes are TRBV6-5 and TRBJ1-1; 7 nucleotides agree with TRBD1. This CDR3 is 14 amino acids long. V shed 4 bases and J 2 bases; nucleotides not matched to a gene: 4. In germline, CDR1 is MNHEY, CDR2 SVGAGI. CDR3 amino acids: CASSSRTGNTEAFF. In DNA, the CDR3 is TGTGCCAGCAGTTCGAGGACAGGTAACACTGAAGCTTTCTTT.

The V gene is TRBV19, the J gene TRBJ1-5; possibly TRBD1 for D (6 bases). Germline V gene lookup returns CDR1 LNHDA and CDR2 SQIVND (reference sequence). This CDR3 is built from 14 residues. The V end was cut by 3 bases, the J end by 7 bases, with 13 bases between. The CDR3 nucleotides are TGTGCCAGTAGTATGCGGACAGCGAGGCAGCCCCAGCATTTT. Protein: CASSMRTARQPQHF.

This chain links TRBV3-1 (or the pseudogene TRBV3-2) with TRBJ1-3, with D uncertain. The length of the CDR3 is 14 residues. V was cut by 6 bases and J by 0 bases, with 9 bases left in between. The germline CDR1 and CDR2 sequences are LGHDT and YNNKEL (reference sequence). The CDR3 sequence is CASSQTASGNTIYF. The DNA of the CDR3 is TGTGCCAGCAGTCAGACTGCCTCTGGAAACACCATATATTTT.

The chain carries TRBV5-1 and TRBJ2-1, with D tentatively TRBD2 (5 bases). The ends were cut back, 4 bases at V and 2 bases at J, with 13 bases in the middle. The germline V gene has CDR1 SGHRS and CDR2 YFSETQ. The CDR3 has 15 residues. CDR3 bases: TGCGCCAGCAGCCCGTCTGGGAGTACCTACAATGAGCAGTTCTTC. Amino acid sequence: CASSPSGSTYNEQFF.

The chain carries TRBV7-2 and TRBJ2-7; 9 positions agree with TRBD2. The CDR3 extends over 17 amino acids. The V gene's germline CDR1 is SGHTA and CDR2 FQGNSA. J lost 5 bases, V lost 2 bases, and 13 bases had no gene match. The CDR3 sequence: CASSLSIGAGGQNEQYF. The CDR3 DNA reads TGTGCCAGCAGCTTATCAATCGGAGCGGGAGGCCAGAACGAGCAGTACTTC.